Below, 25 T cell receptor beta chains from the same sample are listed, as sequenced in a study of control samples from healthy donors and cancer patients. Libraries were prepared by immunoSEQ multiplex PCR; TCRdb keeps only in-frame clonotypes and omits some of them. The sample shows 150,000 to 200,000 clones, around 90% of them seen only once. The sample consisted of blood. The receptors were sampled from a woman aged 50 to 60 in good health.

The CDR3 DNA follows: TGTGCCAGCAGCTTATGGATTAGCTCCTACAATGAGCAGTTCTTC. The encoded protein is CASSLWISSYNEQFF. This chain links TRBV7-8 with TRBJ2-1; D gene uncertain. The CDR3 extends over 15 amino acids. The germline V gene has CDR1 SGHVS and CDR2 FQNEAQ. V gave up 2 bases and J gave up 0 bases, with 8 bases separating them.

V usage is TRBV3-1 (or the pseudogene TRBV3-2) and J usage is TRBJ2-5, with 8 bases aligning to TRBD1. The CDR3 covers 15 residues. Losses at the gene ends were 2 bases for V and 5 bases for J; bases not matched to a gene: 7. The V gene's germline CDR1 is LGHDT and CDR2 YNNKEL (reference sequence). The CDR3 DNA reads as TGTGCCAGCAGCCAAAATGAGGACAGGGTGGAGACCCAGTACTTC. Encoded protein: CASSQNEDRVETQYF.

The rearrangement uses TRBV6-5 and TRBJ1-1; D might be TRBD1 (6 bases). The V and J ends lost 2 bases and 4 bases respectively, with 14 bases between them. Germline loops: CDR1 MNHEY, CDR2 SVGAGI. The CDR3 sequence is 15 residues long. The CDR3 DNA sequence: TGTGCCAGCAGTTACGGCCCAACAGGGCCCACTGAAGCTTTCTTT. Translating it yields CASSYGPTGPTEAFF.

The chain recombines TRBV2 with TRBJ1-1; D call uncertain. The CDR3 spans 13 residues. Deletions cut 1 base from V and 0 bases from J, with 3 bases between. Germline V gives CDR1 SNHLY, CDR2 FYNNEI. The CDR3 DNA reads TGTGCCAGCAGTGAAGGGGTGAACACTGAAGCTTTCTTT. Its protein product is CASSEGVNTEAFF.

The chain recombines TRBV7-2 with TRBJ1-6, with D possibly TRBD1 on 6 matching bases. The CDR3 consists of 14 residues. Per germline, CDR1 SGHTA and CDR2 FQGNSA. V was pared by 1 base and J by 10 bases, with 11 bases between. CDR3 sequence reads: CASSLGTAGSPLHF. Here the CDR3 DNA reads TGTGCCAGCAGCTTAGGGACAGCTGGATCACCCCTCCACTTT.

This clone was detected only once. The CDR3 is CASSPWTGANYGYTF. DNA for the CDR3: TGTGCCAGCAGCCCGTGGACAGGGGCGAACTATGGCTACACCTTC. The chain couples TRBV7-9 to TRBJ1-2; the match to TRBD1 covers 9 bases. V dropped 5 bases and J dropped 2; count of bases not matched to a gene: 6. The CDR3 is 15 amino acids. Germline CDR1 SEHNR, CDR2 FQNEAQ (reference sequence).

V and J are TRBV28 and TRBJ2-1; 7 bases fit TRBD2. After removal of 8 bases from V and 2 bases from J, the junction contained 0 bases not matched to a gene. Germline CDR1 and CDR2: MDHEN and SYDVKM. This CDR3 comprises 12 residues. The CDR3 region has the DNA TGTGCCAGCGGGGGGGCCTACAATGAGCAGTTCTTC. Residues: CASGGAYNEQFF.

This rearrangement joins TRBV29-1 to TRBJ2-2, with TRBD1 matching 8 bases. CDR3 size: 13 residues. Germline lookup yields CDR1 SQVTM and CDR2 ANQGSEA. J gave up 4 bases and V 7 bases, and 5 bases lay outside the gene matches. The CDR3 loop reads CSGDRGRTGELFF. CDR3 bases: TGCAGCGGCGACAGGGGCCGCACCGGGGAGCTGTTTTTT.

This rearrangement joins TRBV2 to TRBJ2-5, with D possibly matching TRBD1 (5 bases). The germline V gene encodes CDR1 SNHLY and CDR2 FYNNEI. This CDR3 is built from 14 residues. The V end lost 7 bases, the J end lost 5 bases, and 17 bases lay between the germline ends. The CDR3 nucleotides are TGTGCCAGCAAGATTAGGGGTTTGAGGGAGACCCAGTACTTC. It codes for CASKIRGLRETQYF.

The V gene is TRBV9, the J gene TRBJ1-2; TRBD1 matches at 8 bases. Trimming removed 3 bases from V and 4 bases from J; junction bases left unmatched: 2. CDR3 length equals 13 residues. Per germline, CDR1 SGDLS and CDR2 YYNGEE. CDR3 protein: CASSATGGYGYTF. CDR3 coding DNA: TGTGCCAGCAGCGCTACAGGGGGCTATGGCTACACCTTC.

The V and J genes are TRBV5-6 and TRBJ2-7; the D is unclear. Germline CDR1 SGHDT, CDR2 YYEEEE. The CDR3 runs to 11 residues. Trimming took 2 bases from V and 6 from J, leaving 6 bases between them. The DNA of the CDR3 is TGTGCCAGCAGCTTAGACACCGAGCAGTACTTC. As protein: CASSLDTEQYF.

The DNA for the CDR3 is TGTGCCAGCAGCCAAGGAACCGAGAACTATGGCTACACCTTC. Protein product: CASSQGTENYGYTF. The chain employs TRBV3-1 (or the pseudogene TRBV3-2) and TRBJ1-2; D not resolved. Germline V CDR1 and CDR2: LGHDT, YNNKEL (reference sequence). V shed 1 base and J shed 2 bases, with 8 bases lying between them. The CDR3 is 14 residues long.

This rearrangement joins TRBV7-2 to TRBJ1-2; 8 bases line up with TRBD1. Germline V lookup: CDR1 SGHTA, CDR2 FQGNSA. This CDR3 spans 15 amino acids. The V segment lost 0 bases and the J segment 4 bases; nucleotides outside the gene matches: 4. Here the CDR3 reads CASSLALQGGYGYTF. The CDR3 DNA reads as TGTGCCAGCAGCTTAGCCTTACAGGGGGGCTATGGCTACACCTTC.

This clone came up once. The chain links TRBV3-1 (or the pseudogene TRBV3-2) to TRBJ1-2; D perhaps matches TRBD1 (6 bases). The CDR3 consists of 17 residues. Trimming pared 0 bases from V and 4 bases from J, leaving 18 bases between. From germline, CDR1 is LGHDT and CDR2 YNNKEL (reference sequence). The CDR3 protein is CASSQDPRDTWGYGYTF. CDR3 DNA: TGTGCCAGCAGCCAAGATCCTCGGGACACCTGGGGCTATGGCTACACCTTC.

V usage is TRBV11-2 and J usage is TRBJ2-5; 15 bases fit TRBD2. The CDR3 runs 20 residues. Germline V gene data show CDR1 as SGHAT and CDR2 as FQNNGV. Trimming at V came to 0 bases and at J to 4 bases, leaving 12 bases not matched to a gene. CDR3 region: CASSLEGLAGGPGWGETQYF. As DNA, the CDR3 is TGTGCCAGCAGCTTAGAAGGACTAGCGGGAGGGCCGGGTTGGGGAGAGACCCAGTACTTC.

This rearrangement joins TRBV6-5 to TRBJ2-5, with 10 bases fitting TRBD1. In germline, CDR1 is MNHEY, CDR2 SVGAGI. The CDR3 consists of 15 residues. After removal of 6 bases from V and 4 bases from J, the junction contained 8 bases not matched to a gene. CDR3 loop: CASSPDRGRTETQYF. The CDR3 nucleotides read TGTGCCAGCAGCCCCGACAGGGGGCGCACAGAGACCCAGTACTTC.

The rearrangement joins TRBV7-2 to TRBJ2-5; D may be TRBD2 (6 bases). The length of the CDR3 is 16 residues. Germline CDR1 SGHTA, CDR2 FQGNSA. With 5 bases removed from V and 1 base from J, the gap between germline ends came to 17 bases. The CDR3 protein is CASSLTSLRGQETQYF. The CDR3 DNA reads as TGTGCCAGCAGCCTCACTAGCCTCCGGGGCCAAGAGACCCAGTACTTC.

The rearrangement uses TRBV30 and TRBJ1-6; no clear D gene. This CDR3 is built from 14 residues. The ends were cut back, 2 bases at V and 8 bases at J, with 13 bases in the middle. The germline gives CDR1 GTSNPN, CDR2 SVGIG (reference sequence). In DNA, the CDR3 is TGTGCCTGGAGTAGTAACAGAGAATATTCACCCCTCCACTTT. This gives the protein CAWSSNREYSPLHF.

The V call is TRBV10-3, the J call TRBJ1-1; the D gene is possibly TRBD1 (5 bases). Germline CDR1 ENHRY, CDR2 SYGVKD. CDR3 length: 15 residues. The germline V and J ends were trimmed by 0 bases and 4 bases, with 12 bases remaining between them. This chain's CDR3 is CAISESPRAGTEAFF. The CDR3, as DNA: TGTGCCATCAGTGAGTCGCCCAGGGCAGGCACTGAAGCTTTCTTT.

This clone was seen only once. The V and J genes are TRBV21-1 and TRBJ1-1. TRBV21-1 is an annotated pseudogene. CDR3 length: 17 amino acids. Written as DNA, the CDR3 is TGTGCCAGCAGCAAAGTTTCGGGGGCCGGACGGAACACTGAAGCTTTCTTT. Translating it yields CASSKVSGAGRNTEAFF.

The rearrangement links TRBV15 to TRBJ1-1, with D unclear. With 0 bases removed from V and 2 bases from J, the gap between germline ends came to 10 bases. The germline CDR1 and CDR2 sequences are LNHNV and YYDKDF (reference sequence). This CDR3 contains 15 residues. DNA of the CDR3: TGTGCCACCAGCAGAGATCGGGGATCTAACACTGAAGCTTTCTTT. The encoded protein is CATSRDRGSNTEAFF.

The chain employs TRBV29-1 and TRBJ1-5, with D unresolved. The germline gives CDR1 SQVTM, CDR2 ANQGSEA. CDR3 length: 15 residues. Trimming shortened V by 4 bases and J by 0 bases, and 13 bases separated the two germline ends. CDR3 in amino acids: CSVATAEYSNQPQHF. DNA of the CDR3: TGCAGCGTTGCTACCGCAGAATATAGCAATCAGCCCCAGCATTTT. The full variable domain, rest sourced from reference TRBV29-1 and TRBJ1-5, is SAVISQKPSRDICQRGTSLTIQCQVDSQVTMMFWYRQQPGQSLTLIATANQGSEATYESGFVIDKFPISRPNLTFSTLTVSNMSPEDSSIYLCSVATAEYSNQPQHFGDGTRLSIL.

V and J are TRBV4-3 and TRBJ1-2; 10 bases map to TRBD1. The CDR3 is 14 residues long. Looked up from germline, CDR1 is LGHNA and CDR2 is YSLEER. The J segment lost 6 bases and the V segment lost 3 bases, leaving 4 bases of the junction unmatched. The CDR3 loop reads CASSQGDRGHGYTF. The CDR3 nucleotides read TGCGCCAGCAGCCAGGGTGACAGGGGGCATGGCTACACCTTC.

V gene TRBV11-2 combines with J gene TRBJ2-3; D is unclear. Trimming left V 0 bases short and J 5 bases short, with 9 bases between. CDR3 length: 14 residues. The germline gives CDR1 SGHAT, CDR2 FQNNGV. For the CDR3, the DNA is TGTGCCAGCAGCTTAGATCGGGCCCGAGATACGCAGTATTTT. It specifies CASSLDRARDTQYF.

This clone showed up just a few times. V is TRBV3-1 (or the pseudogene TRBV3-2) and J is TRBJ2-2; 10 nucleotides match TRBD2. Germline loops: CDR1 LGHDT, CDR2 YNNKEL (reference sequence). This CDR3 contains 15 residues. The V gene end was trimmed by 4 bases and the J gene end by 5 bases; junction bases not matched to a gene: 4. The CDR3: CASSLSSGSTGELFF. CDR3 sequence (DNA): TGTGCCAGCAGCCTGTCTAGCGGGAGTACCGGGGAGCTGTTTTTT.